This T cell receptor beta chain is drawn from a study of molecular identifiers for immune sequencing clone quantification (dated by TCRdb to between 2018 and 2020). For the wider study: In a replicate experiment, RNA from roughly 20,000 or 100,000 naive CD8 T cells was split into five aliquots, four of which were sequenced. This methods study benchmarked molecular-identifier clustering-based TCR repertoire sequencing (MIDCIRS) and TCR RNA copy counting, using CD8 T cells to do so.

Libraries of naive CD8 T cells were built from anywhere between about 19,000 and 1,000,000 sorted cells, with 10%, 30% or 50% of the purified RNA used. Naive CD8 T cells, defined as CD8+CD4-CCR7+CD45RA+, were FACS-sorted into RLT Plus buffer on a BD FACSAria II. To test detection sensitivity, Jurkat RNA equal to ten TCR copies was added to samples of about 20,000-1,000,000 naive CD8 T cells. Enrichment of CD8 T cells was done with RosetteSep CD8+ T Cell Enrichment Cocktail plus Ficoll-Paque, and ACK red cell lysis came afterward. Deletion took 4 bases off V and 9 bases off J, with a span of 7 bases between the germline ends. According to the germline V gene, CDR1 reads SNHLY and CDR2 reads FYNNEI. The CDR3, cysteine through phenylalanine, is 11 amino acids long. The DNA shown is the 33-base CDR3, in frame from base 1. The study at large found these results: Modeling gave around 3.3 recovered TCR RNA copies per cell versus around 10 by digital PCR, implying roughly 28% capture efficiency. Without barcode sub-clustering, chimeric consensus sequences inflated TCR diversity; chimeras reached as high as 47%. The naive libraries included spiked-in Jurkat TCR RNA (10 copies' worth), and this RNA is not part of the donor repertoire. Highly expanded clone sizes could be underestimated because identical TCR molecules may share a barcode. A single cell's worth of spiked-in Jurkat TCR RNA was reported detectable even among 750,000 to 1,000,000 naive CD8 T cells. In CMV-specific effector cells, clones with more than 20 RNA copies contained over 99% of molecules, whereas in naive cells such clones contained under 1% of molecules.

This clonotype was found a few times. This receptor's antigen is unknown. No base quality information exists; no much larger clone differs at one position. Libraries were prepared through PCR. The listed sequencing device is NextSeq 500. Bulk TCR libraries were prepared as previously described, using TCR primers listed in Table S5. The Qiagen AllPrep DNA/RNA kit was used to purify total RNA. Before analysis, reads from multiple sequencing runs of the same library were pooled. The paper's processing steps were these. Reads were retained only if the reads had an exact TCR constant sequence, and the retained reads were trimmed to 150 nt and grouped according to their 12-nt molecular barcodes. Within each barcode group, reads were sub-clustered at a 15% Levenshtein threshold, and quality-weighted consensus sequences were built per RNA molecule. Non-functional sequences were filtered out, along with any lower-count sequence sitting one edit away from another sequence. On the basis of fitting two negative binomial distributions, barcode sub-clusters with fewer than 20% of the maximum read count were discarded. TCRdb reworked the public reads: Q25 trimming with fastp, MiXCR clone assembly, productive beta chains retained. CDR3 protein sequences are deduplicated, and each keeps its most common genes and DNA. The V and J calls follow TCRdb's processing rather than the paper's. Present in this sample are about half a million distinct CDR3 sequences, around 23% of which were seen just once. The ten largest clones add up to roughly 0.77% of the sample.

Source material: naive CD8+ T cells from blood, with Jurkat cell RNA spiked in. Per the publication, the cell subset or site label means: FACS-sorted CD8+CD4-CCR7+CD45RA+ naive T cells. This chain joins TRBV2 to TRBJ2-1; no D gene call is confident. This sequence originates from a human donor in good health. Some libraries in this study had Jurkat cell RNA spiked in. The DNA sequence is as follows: TGTGCCAGCAGTGGTGAGTCTGAGCAGTTCTTC. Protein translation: CASSGESEQFF.